The entry that follows covers one T cell receptor beta chain sequence. Its matching antigen is unknown. Germline V gene sequence: CDR1 MNHEY, CDR2 SMNVEV (reference sequence). The CDR3 length is 13 residues. The trim removed 7 bases at V and 6 bases at J, leaving 5 bases unmatched. These data originate in a study of PD-1 blockade in classical Hodgkin lymphoma. Study-wide findings and caveats: Still unresolved is the cause of the repertoire differences, which may be disease activity or prior therapy.

Assay used: immunoSEQ multiplex PCR; TCRdb lists only in-frame clones, some missing. Counted here are some 25,000 clones, around 90% occurring once; the ten biggest clones make up less than 7.5%. Every patient was affected by relapse after autologous stem cell transplantation, while exposure to brentuximab vedotin was not uniform. PBMCs, once thawed, yielded CD8+ T cells isolated by magnetic negative selection. This rearrangement joins TRBV27 to TRBJ2-1, with 8 positions matching TRBD2. This clonotype was sampled from a human donor with classical Hodgkin lymphoma. The sequencing used CD8+ T cells from blood, collected at baseline. The CDR3 spells CASTGGNGNEQFF. In DNA form, the CDR3 reads TGTGCCAGCACGGGAGGGAACGGCAATGAGCAGTTCTTC.